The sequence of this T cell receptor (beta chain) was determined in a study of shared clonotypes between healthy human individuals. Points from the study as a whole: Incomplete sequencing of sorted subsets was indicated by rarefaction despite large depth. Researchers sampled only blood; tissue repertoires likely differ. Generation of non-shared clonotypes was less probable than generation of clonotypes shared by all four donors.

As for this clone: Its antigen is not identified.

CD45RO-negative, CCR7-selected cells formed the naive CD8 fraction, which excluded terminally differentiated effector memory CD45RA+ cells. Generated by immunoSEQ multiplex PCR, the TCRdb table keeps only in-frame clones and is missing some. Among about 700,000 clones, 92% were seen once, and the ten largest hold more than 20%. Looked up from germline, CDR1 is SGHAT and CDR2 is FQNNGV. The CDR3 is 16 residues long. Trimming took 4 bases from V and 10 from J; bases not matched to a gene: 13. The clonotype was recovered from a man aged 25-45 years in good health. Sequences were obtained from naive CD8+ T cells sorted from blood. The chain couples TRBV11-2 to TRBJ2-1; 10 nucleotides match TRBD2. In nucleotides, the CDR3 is TGTGCCAGCAGCTCAACTGGACTAGCGGTAAGGGGGGAGCAGTTCTTC. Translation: CASSSTGLAVRGEQFF.